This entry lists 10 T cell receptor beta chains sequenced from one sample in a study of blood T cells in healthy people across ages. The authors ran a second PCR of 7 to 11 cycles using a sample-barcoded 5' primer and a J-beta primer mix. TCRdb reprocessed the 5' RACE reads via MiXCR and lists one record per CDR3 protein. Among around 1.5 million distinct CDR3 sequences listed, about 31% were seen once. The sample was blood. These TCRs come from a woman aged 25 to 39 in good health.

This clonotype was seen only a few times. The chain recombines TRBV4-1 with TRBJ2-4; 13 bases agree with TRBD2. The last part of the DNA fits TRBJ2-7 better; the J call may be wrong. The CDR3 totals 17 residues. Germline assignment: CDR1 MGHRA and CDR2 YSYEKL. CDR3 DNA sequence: TGCGCCAGCAGCCCGGGACTAGCGGGATCCCGGATCTACGAGCAGTACTTC. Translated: CASSPGLAGSRIYEQYF.

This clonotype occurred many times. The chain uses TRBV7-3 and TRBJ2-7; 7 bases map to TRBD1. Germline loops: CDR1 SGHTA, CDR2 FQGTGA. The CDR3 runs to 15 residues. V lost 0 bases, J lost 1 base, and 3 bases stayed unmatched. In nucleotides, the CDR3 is TGTGCCAGCAGCTTAACAGGGGGCGCATCCTACGAGCAGTACTTC. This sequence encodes CASSLTGGASYEQYF.

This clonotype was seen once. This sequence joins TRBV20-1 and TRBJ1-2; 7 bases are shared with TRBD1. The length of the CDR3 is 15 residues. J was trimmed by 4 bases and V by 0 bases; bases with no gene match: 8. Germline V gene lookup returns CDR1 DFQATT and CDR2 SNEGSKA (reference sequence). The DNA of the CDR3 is TGCAGTGCTAGAGATCAGGGGACAGTAAGCTATGGCTACACCTTC. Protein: CSARDQGTVSYGYTF.

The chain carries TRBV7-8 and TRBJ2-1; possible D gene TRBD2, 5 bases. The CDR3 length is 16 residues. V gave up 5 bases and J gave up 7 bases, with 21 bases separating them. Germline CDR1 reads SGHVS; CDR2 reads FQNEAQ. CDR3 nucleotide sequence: TGTGCCAGCAGCCTCCCCCGCGTCCCCCCGGGAAATGAGCAGTTCTTC. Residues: CASSLPRVPPGNEQFF.

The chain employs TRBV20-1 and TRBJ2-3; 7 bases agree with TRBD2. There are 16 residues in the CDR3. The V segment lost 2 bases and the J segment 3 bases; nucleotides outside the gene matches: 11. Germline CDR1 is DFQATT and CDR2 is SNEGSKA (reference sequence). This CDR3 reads CSARRPRREWTDTQYF. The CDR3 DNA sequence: TGCAGTGCTAGACGCCCCAGGCGGGAGTGGACAGATACGCAGTATTTT.

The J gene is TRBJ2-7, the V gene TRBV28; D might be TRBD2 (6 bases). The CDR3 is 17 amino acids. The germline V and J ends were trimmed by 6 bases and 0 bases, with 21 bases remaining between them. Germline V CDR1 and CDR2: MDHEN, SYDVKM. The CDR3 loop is CASRARAGWTNSYEQYF. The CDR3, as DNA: TGTGCCAGCAGAGCACGCGCGGGATGGACAAACTCCTACGAGCAGTACTTC.

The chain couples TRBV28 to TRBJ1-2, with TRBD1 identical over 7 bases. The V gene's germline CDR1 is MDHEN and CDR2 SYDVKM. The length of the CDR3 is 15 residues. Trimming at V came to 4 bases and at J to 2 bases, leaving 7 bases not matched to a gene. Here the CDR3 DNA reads TGTGCCAGCAGTTACACGGGACAGCTCAACTATGGCTACACCTTC. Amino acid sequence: CASSYTGQLNYGYTF.

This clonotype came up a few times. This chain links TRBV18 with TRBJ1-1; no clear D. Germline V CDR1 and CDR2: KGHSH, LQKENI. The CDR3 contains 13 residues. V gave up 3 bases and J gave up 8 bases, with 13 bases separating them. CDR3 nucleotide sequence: TGTGCCAGCTCACCTTTCATGACTGAGGAAGCTTTCTTT. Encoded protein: CASSPFMTEEAFF.

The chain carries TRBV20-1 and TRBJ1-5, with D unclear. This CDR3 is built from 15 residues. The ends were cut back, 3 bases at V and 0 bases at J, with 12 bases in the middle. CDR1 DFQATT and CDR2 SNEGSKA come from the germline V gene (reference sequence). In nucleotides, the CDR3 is TGCAGTGCTAGGGAAGATGACTATAGCAATCAGCCCCAGCATTTT. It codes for CSAREDDYSNQPQHF.

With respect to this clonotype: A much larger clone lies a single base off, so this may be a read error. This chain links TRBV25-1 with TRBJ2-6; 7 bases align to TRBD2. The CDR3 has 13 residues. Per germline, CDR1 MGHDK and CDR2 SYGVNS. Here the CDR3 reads CASRESGANALTF. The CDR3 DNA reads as TGTGCCAGCCGGGAGAGCGGGGCCAACGCCCTGACTTTC.